This TCR beta chain was identified in a study of shared clonotypes between healthy human individuals. Clones were sequenced by immunoSEQ multiplex PCR, and TCRdb holds only the in-frame ones, with some missing. The profile covers about 1.1 million clones, with 70% to 80% appearing a single time and 0.89% taken by the ten largest. This CDR3 comprises 15 residues. In germline, CDR1 is SGHAT, CDR2 FQNNGV. V was clipped by 3 bases and J by 0 bases, with 9 bases between them. HIV-negative, healthy adults without recent acute infections or vaccinations were the donors. Material for sequencing was memory CD4+ T cells from PBMCs. The subset: CD45RA-negative fraction. The chain carries TRBV11-2 and TRBJ2-4; D is ambiguous. The receptor was derived from a man aged 18 to 30 in good health. Some clones in this sample may be carry-over from other donors' samples. CDR3 in amino acids: CASSFIPLAKNIQYF. CDR3 DNA sequence: TGTGCCAGCAGCTTCATTCCGCTAGCCAAAAACATTCAGTACTTC.